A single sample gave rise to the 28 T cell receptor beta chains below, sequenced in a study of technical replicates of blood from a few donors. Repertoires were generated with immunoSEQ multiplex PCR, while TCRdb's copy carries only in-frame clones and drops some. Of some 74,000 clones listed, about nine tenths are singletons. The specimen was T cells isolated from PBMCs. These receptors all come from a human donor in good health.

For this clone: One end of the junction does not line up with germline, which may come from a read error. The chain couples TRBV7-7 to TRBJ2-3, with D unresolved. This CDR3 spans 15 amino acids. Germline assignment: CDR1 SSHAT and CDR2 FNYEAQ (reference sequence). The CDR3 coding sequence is TGTGCTAGCAGCAACCCTAGATCCGGCACAGATACGCAGTATTTT. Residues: CASSNPRSGTDTQYF.

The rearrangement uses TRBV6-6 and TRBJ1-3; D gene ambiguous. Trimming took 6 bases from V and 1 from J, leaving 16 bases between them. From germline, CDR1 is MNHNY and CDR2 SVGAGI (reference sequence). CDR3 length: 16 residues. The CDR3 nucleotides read TGTGCCAGCAGGCCCCCGGCAGGCGTTTCTGGAAACACCATATATTTT. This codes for CASRPPAGVSGNTIYF.

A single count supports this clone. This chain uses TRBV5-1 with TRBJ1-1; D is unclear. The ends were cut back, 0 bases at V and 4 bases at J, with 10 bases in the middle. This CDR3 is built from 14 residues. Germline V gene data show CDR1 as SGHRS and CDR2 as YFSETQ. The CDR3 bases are TGCGCCAGCAGCTTGGCCATCGAGGCCACTGAAGCTTTCTTT. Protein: CASSLAIEATEAFF.

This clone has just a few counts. CDR3 in amino acids: CASSMEGTQYF. CDR3 in DNA: TGTGCCAGTAGTATGGAGGGGACCCAGTACTTC. The chain recombines TRBV19 with TRBJ2-5, with a possible D match to TRBD2 (6 bases). Looked up from germline, CDR1 is LNHDA and CDR2 is SQIVND (reference sequence). Trimming cost V 3 bases and J 7 bases, with 6 bases left between them. CDR3 length: 11 residues.

CDR3 amino acids: CASSQSENTEAFF. The CDR3 DNA sequence: TGCGCCAGCAGCCAGAGTGAGAACACTGAAGCTTTCTTT. The J gene is TRBJ1-1, the V gene TRBV4-1, with D unresolved. The CDR3 contains 13 residues. Germline V lookup: CDR1 MGHRA, CDR2 YSYEKL. The V end was cut by 3 bases, the J end by 1 base, with 6 bases between.

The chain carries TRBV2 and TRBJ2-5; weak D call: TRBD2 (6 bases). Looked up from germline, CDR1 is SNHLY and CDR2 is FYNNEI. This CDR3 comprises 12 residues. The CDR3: CAAQREAETQYF. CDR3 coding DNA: TGTGCAGCCCAGAGGGAGGCGGAGACCCAGTACTTC.

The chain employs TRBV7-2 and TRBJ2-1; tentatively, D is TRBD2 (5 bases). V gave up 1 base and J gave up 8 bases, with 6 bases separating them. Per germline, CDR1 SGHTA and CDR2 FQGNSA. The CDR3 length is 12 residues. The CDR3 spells CASSLVGDEQFF. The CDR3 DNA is TGTGCCAGCAGCTTAGTGGGAGATGAGCAGTTCTTC.

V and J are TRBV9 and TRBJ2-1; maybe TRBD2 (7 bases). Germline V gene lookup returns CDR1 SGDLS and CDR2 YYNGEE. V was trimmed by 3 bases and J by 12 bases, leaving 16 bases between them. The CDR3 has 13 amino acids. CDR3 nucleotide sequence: TGTGCCAGCAGCGGGGGGGGCACAGGATGGCAGTTCTTC. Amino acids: CASSGGGTGWQFF.

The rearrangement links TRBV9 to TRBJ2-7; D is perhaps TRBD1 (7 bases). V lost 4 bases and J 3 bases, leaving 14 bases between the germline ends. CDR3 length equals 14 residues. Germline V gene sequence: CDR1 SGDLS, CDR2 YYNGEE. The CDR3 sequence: CASSPAGQNYEQYF. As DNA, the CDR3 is TGTGCCAGCAGCCCCGCGGGACAGAACTACGAGCAGTACTTC.

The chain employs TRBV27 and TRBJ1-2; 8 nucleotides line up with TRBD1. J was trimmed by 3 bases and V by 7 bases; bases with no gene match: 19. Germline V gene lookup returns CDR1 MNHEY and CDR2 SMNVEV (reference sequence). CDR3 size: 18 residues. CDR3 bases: TGTGCCAGCACCTCAGGAAGACAGGGGTTAGTTGAAGACTATGGCTACACCTTC. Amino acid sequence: CASTSGRQGLVEDYGYTF.

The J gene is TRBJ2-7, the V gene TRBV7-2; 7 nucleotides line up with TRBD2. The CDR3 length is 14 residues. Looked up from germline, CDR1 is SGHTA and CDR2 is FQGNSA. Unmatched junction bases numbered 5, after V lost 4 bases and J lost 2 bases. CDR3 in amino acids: CASSWGLRPYEQYF. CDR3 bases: TGTGCCAGCAGCTGGGGACTACGGCCCTACGAGCAGTACTTC.

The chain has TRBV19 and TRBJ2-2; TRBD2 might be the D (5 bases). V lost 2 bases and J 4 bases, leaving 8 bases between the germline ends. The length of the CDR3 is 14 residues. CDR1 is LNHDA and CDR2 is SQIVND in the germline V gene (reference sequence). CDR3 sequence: CASSILGSTGELFF. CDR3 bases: TGTGCCAGTAGTATATTAGGGAGCACCGGGGAGCTGTTTTTT.

The CDR3 DNA reads TGTGCCAGCCTCGACAGGAACCGGTATGGCTACACCTTC. Protein sequence: CASLDRNRYGYTF. V gene TRBV9 combines with J gene TRBJ1-2; possible D gene TRBD1, 6 bases. This CDR3 has 13 amino acids. V lost 7 bases and J lost 5, with 15 bases in between. Germline V gene sequence: CDR1 SGDLS, CDR2 YYNGEE. The complete variable domain, with remaining parts taken from reference TRBV9 and TRBJ1-2, reads DSGVTQTPKHLITATGQRVTLRCSPRSGDLSVYWYQQSLDQGLQFLIQYYNGEERAKGNILERFSAQQFPDLHSELNLSSLELGDSALYFCASLDRNRYGYTFGSGTRLTVV.

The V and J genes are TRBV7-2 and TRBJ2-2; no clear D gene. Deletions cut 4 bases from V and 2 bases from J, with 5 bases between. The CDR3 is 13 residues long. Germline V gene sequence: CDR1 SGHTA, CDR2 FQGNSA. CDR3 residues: CASSSLNTGELFF. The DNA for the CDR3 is TGTGCCAGCAGCTCCCTTAACACCGGGGAGCTGTTTTTT. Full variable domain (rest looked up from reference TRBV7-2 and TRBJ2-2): GAGVSQSPSNKVTEKGKDVELRCDPISGHTALYWYRQSLGQGLEFLIYFQGNSAPDKSGLPSDRFSAERTGGSVSTLTIQRTQQEDSAVYLCASSSLNTGELFFGEGSRLTVL.

The CDR3 DNA is TGTGCCAGCAGACCAAGGGAGAACTATGGCTACACCTTC. Its protein product is CASRPRENYGYTF. The chain has TRBV7-2 and TRBJ1-2; D is uncertain. Trimming shortened V by 6 bases and J by 2 bases, and 10 bases separated the two germline ends. Looked up from germline, CDR1 is SGHTA and CDR2 is FQGNSA. This CDR3 contains 13 residues.

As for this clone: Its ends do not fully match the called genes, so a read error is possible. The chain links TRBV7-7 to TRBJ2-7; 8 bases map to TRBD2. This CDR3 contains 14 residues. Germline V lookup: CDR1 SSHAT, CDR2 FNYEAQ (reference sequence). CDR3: CASSLGTSSYEQYF. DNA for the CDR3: TGTGCTAGCAGCTTGGGGACTAGCTCCTACGAGCAGTACTTC.

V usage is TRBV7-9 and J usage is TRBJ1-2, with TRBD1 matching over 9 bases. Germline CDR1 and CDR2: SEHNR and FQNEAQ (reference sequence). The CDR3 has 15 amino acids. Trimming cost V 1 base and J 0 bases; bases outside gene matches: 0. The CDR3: CASSLGTGANYGYTF. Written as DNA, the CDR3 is TGTGCCAGCAGCTTAGGGACAGGGGCTAACTATGGCTACACCTTC.

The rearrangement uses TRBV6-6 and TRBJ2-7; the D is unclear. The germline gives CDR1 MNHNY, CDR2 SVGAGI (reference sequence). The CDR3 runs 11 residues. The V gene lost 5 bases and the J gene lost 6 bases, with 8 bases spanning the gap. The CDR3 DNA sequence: TGTGCCAGCAGTCGAGGAATCGAGCAGTACTTC. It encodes CASSRGIEQYF.

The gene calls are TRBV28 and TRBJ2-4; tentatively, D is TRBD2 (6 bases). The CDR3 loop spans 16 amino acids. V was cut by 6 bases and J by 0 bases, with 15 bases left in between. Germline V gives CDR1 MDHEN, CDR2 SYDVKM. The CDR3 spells CASSKGLFLAKNIQYF. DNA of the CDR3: TGTGCCAGCAGCAAGGGACTCTTTCTAGCCAAAAACATTCAGTACTTC.

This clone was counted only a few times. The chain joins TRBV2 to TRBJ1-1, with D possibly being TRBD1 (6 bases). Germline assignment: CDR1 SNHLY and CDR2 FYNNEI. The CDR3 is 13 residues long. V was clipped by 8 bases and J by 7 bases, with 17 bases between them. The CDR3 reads CASDSGTKHEAFF. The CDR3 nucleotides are TGTGCCAGCGACTCCGGGACAAAACATGAAGCTTTCTTT.

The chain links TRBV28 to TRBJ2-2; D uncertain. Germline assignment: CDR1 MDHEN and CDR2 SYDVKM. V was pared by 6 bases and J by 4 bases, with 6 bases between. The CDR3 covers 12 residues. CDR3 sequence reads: CASSWPTGELFF. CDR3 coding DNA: TGTGCCAGCAGCTGGCCCACCGGGGAGCTGTTTTTT. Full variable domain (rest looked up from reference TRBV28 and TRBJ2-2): DVKVTQSSRYLVKRTGEKVFLECVQDMDHENMFWYRQDPGLGLRLIYFSYDVKMKEKGDIPEGYSVSREKKERFSLILESASTNQTSMYLCASSWPTGELFFGEGSRLTVL.

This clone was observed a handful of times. In nucleotides, the CDR3 is TGTGCCAGCAGCGGGACTCCAAACACTGAAGCTTTCTTT. This encodes CASSGTPNTEAFF. The rearrangement links TRBV7-9 to TRBJ1-1; D might be TRBD1 (5 bases). Germline CDR1 is SEHNR and CDR2 is FQNEAQ (reference sequence). This CDR3 region has 13 residues. Trimming stripped 5 bases from V and 2 bases from J, with 9 bases between.

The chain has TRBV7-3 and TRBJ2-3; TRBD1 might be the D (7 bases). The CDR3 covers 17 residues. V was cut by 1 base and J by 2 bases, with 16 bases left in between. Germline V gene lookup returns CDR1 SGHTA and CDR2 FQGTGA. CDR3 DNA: TGTGCCAGCAGCTTAAATGGCGGAGGGGGCGTCACAGATACGCAGTATTTT. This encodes CASSLNGGGGVTDTQYF.

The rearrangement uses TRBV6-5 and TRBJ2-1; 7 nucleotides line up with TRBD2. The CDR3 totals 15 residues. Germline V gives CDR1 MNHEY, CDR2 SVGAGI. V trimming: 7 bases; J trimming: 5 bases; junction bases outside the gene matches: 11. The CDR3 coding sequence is TGTGCCAGCACCTACTCTCCCGGGACTAACAATGAGCAGTTCTTC. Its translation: CASTYSPGTNNEQFF.

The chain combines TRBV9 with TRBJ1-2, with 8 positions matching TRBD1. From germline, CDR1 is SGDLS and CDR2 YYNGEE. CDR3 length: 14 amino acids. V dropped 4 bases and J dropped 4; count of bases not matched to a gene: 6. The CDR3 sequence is CASSLQGVGYGYTF. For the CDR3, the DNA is TGTGCCAGCAGCTTACAGGGGGTGGGCTATGGCTACACCTTC.

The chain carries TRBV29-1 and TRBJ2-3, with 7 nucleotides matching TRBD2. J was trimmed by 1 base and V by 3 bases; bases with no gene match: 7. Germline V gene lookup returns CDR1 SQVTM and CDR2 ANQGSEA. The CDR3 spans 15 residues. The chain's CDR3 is CSVDGKAGRTDTQYF. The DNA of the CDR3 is TGCAGCGTTGATGGTAAAGCGGGACGCACAGATACGCAGTATTTT.

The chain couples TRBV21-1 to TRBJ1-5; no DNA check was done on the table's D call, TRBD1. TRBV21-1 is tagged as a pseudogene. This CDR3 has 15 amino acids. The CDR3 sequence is CASSKQGICHQPQHF. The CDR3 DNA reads TGTGCCAGCAGCAAACAGGGAATTTGCCATCAGCCCCAGCATTTT.

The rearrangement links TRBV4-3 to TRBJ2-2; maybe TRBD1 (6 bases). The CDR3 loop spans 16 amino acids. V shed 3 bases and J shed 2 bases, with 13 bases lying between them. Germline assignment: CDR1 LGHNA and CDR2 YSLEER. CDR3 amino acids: CASSHWTAFNTGELFF. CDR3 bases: TGCGCCAGCAGCCATTGGACAGCCTTTAACACCGGGGAGCTGTTTTTT.